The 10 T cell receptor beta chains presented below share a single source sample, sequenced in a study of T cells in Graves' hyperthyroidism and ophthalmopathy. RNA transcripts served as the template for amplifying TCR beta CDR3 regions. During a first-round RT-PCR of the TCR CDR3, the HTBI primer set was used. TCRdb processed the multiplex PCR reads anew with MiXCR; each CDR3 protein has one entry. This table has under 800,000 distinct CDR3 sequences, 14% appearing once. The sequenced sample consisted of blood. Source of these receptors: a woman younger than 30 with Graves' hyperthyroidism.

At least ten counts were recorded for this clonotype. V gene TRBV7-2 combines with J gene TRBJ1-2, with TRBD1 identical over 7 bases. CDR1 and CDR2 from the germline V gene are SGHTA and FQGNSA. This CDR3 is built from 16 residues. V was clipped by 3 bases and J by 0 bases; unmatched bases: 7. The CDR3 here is CASSFAGTEANYGYTF. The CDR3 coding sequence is TGTGCCAGCAGCTTCGCCGGGACAGAAGCTAACTATGGCTACACCTTC.

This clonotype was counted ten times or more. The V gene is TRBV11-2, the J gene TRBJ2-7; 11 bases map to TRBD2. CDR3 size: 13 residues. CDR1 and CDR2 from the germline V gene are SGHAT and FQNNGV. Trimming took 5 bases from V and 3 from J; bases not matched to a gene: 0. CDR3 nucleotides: TGTGCCAGCAGCACTAGCGGGAGCTACGAGCAGTACTTC. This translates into CASSTSGSYEQYF.

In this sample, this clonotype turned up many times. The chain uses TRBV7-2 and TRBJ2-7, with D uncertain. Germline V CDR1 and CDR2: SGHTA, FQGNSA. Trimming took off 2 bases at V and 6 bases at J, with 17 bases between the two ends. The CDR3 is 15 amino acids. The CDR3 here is CASSLRPSSHREQYF. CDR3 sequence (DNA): TGTGCCAGCAGCTTACGGCCCAGCAGCCACCGCGAGCAGTACTTC.

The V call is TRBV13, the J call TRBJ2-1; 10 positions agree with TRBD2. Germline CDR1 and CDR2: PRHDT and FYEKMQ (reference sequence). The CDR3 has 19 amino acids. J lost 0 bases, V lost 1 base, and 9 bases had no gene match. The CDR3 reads CASSLVRRRTSGSYNEQFF. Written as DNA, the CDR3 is TGTGCCAGCAGCTTAGTACGCCGTAGGACTAGCGGCTCCTACAATGAGCAGTTCTTC.

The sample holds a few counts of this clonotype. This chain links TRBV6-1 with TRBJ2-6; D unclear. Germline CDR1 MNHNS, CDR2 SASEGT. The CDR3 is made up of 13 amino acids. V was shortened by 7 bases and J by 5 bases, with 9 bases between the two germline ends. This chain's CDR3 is CASKSEWANVLTF. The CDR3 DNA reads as TGTGCCAGCAAGAGTGAGTGGGCCAACGTCCTGACTTTC.

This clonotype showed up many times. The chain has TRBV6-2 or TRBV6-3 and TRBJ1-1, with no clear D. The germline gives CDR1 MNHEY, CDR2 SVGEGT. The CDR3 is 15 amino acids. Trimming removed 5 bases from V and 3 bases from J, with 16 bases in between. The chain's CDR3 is CASSNSRVGYTEAFF. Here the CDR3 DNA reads TGTGCCAGCAGTAATTCAAGGGTGGGGTACACTGAAGCTTTCTTT.

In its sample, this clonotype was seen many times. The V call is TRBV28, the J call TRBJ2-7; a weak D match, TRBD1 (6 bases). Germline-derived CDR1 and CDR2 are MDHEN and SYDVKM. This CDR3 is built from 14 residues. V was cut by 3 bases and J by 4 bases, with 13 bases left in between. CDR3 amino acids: CASSFIVGAYEQYF. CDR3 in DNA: TGTGCCAGCAGTTTCATCGTGGGGGCGTACGAGCAGTACTTC. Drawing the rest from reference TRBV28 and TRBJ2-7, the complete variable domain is DVKVTQSSRYLVKRTGEKVFLECVQDMDHENMFWYRQDPGLGLRLIYFSYDVKMKEKGDIPEGYSVSREKKERFSLILESASTNQTSMYLCASSFIVGAYEQYFGPGTRLTVT.

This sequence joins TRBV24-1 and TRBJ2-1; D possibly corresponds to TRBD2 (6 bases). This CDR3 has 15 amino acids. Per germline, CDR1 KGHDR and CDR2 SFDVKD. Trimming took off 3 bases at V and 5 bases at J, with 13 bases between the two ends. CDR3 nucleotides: TGTGCCACCAGTGATGGACTATTTACTAACAATGAGCAGTTCTTC. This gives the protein CATSDGLFTNNEQFF.

The CDR3 DNA sequence: TGCAGCGTTGGCTCGGGGGTAAATGGCTACACCTTC. The encoded protein is CSVGSGVNGYTF. This rearrangement joins TRBV29-1 to TRBJ1-2; D might be TRBD1 (5 bases). The germline V gene has CDR1 SQVTM and CDR2 ANQGSEA. Trimming removed 4 bases from V and 6 bases from J, with 12 bases in between. The CDR3 contains 12 residues.

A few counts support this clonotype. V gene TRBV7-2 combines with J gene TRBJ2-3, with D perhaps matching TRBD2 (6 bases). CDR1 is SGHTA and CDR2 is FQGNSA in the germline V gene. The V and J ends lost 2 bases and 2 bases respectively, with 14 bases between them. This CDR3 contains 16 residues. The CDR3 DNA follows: TGTGCCAGCAGCTTAAATCCGGGACTTTCCACAGATACGCAGTATTTT. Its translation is CASSLNPGLSTDTQYF.